These T cell receptor beta chains were read from a single sample in a study of glioma-infiltrating T cells after dendritic cell vaccination. Clones were read by immunoSEQ multiplex PCR, and TCRdb kept only the in-frame ones, dropping some. The sample contains roughly 100,000 clones, less than 90% of which appear only once. The source material was blood, sampled after dendritic cell vaccination. The receptors shown here come from a human donor with glioblastoma. CDR3s include the opening cysteine and the closing phenylalanine or tryptophan.

j_gene	v_gene	CDR3aa
TRBJ1-1	TRBV30	CAWSGEVGPTNTEAFF
TRBJ2-2	TRBV5-1	CASSLYDYGGPNTGELFF
TRBJ1-4	TRBV29-1	CSAMGQNNEKLFF
TRBJ2-1	TRBV19	CASSILSGGSYNEQFF
TRBJ1-1	TRBV14	CASSQSLNTEAFF
TRBJ1-1	TRBV15	CATSRPLTYNTEAFF
TRBJ1-1	TRBV15	CATSITKGGMNTEAFF
TRBJ1-5	TRBV7-2	CASSSDRQVVQPQHF
TRBJ2-6	TRBV2	CASSEDVTSSGANVLTF
TRBJ2-7	TRBV6-5	CASSYSSGTGVYEQYF
TRBJ2-1	TRBV6-4	CASSPTSGGEHEQFF
TRBJ1-1	TRBV6-5	CAIRGGLNTEAFF
TRBJ1-2	TRBV5-1	CASSPRGEDYGYTF
TRBJ1-2	TRBV15	CATSRDQWGRDGYTF
TRBJ2-2	TRBV5-4	CASRQGTGELFF
TRBJ2-7	TRBV28	CASSTPFTGGYQEQYF
TRBJ1-1	TRBV6-1	CASSSGGTTEAFF
TRBJ1-5	TRBV7-8	CASSLAHMGQGDGNQPQHF
TRBJ2-3	TRBV7-9	CASSFAGVSPDTQYF
TRBJ2-7	TRBV10-3	CAIRDNGQGSEQYF
TRBJ2-2	TRBV9	CASSVDVSSGEGELFF
TRBJ1-6	TRBV6-5	CASTATVPYNSPLHF
TRBJ1-2	TRBV5-1	CASSSTTGDIHYGYTF
TRBJ1-2	TRBV13	CASSYARTGGNYGYTF
TRBJ2-7	TRBV2	CASREGQGVFYEQYF
TRBJ2-3	TRBV13	CASSLPTGGRDTQYF
TRBJ1-2	TRBV5-1	CASSEATDNYGYTF
TRBJ1-1	TRBV6-1	CASSRQTGANTEAFF
TRBJ2-3	TRBV7-3	CASSLGPPVDTQYF
TRBJ2-3	TRBV5-6	CASSLGGPSTDTQYF
TRBJ2-5	TRBV6-6	CASSYWRGTETQYF
TRBJ1-1	TRBV18	CASSPTPRNTEAFF
TRBJ1-2	TRBV9	CASSPTVRVNYGYTF
TRBJ2-3	TRBV5-6	CASSLISGSTDTQYF
TRBJ1-1	TRBV6-5	CASSYSSWANTEAFF
TRBJ2-1	TRBV2	CASRAGGNNEQFF
TRBJ2-3	TRBV5-6	CASSFGNLDDTQYF
TRBJ2-3	TRBV29-1	CSADKGFTDTQYF
TRBJ2-7	TRBV7-9	CASSLALRGSTYEQYF
TRBJ2-7	TRBV18	CASSHPNRGLYEQYF
TRBJ2-2	TRBV5-1	CASSTDAGQDTGELFF
TRBJ1-5	TRBV6-1	CASIDSGNQPQHF
TRBJ2-5	TRBV5-1	CASSLVGQGQETQYF
TRBJ2-1	TRBV5-1	CASSLGSENEQFF
TRBJ2-7	TRBV7-3	CASSLRGGDVHEQYF
TRBJ1-4	TRBV10-2	CASSLTGETNEKLFF
TRBJ1-1	TRBV19	CASSLPGLPEGTEAFF
TRBJ1-2	TRBV9	CASSPRDLRGYTF